This T cell receptor (beta chain) appears in the sequencing data of a study of blood T cells in healthy people across ages. Study outcomes and limitations: Roughly linear age-related decline in beta diversity appeared, significant by age about 37. Naive CD4+ cells and diversity were both higher in long-lived donors than in aged donors.

About this clonotype itself: Antigen: not known. The germline gene is not matched at one end of the junction; a read error may be the cause.

Combining a sample-barcoded 5' primer with a J-beta primer mix, a second PCR ran for roughly 7 to 11 cycles. TCRdb reprocessed the 5' RACE reads via MiXCR and lists one record per CDR3 protein. The sample contains some 670,000 distinct CDR3 sequences, approximately 52% of which appear only once. This CDR3 region has 15 residues. Germline-derived CDR1 and CDR2 are KGHSH and LQKENI. The chain is built from TRBV18 and TRBJ2-3; D ambiguous. Material for sequencing was blood. This TCR was sampled from an elderly woman in good health. Here the CDR3 reads CASSPYGPPEDPQYF. CDR3 coding DNA: TGTGCCAGCTCACCGTACGGACCACCCGAAGATCCGCAGTATTTT. The variable domain in full, with the rest retrieved from reference TRBV18 and TRBJ2-3, is NAGVMQNPRHLVRRRGQEARLRCSPMKGHSHVYWYRQLPEEGLKFMVYLQKENIIDESGMPKERFSAEFPKEGPSILRIQQVVRGDSAAYFCASSPYGPPEDPQYFGPGTRLTVL.